Following are 18 T cell receptor beta chains from one sample sequenced in a study of shared T cell receptors in the human thymus (dated by TCRdb to about 2021). Libraries came from the immunoSEQ multiplex PCR assay. TCRdb retrieved this table from immuneACCESS and kept in-frame rearrangements only. Not all clones are present; in checked studies, unresolved V genes account for under half, and no reason is known for the remainder. In all, the sample holds hundreds of thousands of clones, and approximately 83% of those were seen once. The ten largest clones represent about 0.0098% of the sample. The sample was also linked to a second study, of human thymus T cells.

Sequenced: thymocytes. These receptors all come from a girl in the first two years of life with a congenital heart defect. Donor details come from another sample of the same person, matched by shared clones.

The chain links TRBV6-5 to TRBJ1-2; weak D call: TRBD1 (5 bases). There are 15 residues in the CDR3. Trimming took off 7 bases at V and 3 bases at J, with 18 bases between the two ends. Per the germline V gene, CDR1 is MNHEY and CDR2 is SVGAGI. The CDR3 region is CASTVRAAGYYGYTF. The CDR3 DNA follows: TGTGCCAGCACAGTCAGGGCCGCTGGATACTATGGCTACACCTTC.

CDR3 residues: CASSPARLEGYTF. CDR3 bases: TGCGCCAGCAGCCCCGCGCGTCTAGAGGGCTACACCTTC. V gene TRBV5-1 combines with J gene TRBJ1-2, with D unresolved. Trimming shortened V by 4 bases and J by 8 bases, and 15 bases separated the two germline ends. Germline CDR1 is SGHRS and CDR2 is YFSETQ. The CDR3 extends over 13 amino acids.

This clone was detected only once. CDR3 region: CAWNRGDQPQHF. The CDR3 DNA is TGTGCCTGGAATCGGGGGGATCAGCCCCAGCATTTT. The chain recombines TRBV30 with TRBJ1-5; weak D call: TRBD1 (5 bases). Trimming took off 4 bases at V and 5 bases at J, with 9 bases between the two ends. The length of the CDR3 is 12 residues. Germline V gives CDR1 GTSNPN, CDR2 SVGIG (reference sequence).

The genes are TRBV6-1 and TRBJ2-1; 7 nucleotides align to TRBD1. Losses at the gene ends were 7 bases for V and 5 bases for J; bases not matched to a gene: 8. CDR1 and CDR2 (germline): MNHNS, SASEGT. The CDR3 is made up of 14 amino acids. The CDR3 sequence: CASTSRDSDNEQFF. CDR3 DNA: TGTGCCAGCACCTCCAGGGACAGTGACAATGAGCAGTTCTTC.

V and J are TRBV19 and TRBJ1-2; weak D call: TRBD1 (6 bases). Germline V gene sequence: CDR1 LNHDA, CDR2 SQIVND (reference sequence). With 5 bases removed from V and 0 bases from J, the gap between germline ends came to 13 bases. CDR3 length: 15 residues. CDR3 region: CASSPTGIANYGYTF. The CDR3 nucleotides read TGTGCCAGTAGTCCTACAGGGATAGCTAACTATGGCTACACCTTC.

V usage is TRBV19 and J usage is TRBJ1-1, with TRBD1 matching over 8 bases. CDR1 and CDR2 (germline): LNHDA, SQIVND (reference sequence). Trimming at V came to 5 bases and at J to 3 bases, leaving 5 bases not matched to a gene. The CDR3 totals 14 residues. The CDR3 region is CASSSQDRDTEAFF. As DNA, the CDR3 is TGTGCCAGTAGTTCACAGGACAGGGACACTGAAGCTTTCTTT.

The chain recombines TRBV5-1 with TRBJ2-5; maybe TRBD1 (5 bases). The J call is uncertain, as TRBJ2-7 better fits the DNA end. The germline gives CDR1 SGHRS, CDR2 YFSETQ. The CDR3 sequence is 16 residues long. The CDR3, as DNA: TGCGCCAGCAGCTTCCACAGGAATTCACCATCCGACGAGCAGTACTTC. Translated, it gives CASSFHRNSPSDEQYF.

The CDR3 nucleotides are TGCGCCAGCGTCCTAGCTATCGGGGGGGAAGCTAGCACAGATACGCAGTATTTT. Translating gives CASVLAIGGEASTDTQYF. The V gene is TRBV5-1, the J gene TRBJ2-3, with 8 bases lining up with TRBD2. Germline-derived CDR1 and CDR2 are SGHRS and YFSETQ. V trimming: 7 bases; J trimming: 0 bases; junction bases outside the gene matches: 16. This CDR3 comprises 18 residues.

This chain links TRBV7-9 with TRBJ1-4; the D gene is possibly TRBD1 (6 bases). Germline CDR1 is SEHNR and CDR2 is FQNEAQ (reference sequence). Trimming stripped 5 bases from V and 0 bases from J, with 10 bases between. The CDR3 runs to 15 residues. The CDR3: CASSQKGATNEKLFF. The CDR3 DNA sequence: TGTGCCAGCAGCCAGAAGGGGGCAACTAATGAAAAACTGTTTTTT.

V and J are TRBV29-1 and TRBJ2-3, with 12 bases fitting TRBD2. Germline V gives CDR1 SQVTM, CDR2 ANQGSEA. The CDR3 contains 17 residues. V lost 6 bases and J lost 3; bases outside the gene matches: 13. The CDR3 loop is CSVPQVASGGGTDTQYF. CDR3 nucleotide sequence: TGCAGCGTCCCCCAGGTGGCTAGCGGGGGGGGTACAGATACGCAGTATTTT.

The chain has TRBV6-1 and TRBJ1-3; the D gene is possibly TRBD1 (5 bases). V lost 1 base, J lost 4 bases, and 17 bases lay in between. CDR1 is MNHNS, CDR2 SASEGT, per germline. CDR3 length: 17 residues. The CDR3 spells CASSEVAARGSGNTIYF. The CDR3 DNA follows: TGTGCCAGCAGTGAAGTAGCGGCTAGGGGTTCCGGAAACACCATATATTTT.

V is TRBV19 and J is TRBJ1-1; possibly TRBD1 for D (5 bases). The germline gives CDR1 LNHDA, CDR2 SQIVND (reference sequence). This CDR3 comprises 14 residues. Trimming removed 8 bases at V and 2 bases at J, with 15 bases between. The CDR3, as DNA: TGTGCCAGTGCCGAGACAGTTTTTAACACTGAAGCTTTCTTT. Protein product: CASAETVFNTEAFF.

The chain has TRBV9 and TRBJ2-3; tentative D call: TRBD1 (6 bases). Germline V CDR1 and CDR2: SGDLS, YYNGEE. This CDR3 region has 14 residues. CDR3 sequence reads: CAHTTGLGTDTQYF. The CDR3 bases are TGTGCACACACTACAGGGTTGGGCACAGATACGCAGTATTTT.

This clone has just a few counts. V and J are TRBV6-6 and TRBJ1-6; D is undetermined. The CDR3 sequence is 15 residues long. Trimming pared 3 bases from V and 7 bases from J, leaving 13 bases between. CDR1 and CDR2 from the germline V gene are MNHNY and SVGAGI (reference sequence). This CDR3 is CASSYLGRRNSPLHF. The CDR3 nucleotides read TGTGCCAGCAGTTATTTGGGCAGAAGGAATTCACCCCTCCACTTT.

This chain links TRBV6-5 with TRBJ2-1; TRBD1 agrees at 7 bases. V lost 4 bases, J lost 7 bases, and 10 bases stayed unmatched. The CDR3 loop spans 15 amino acids. CDR1 MNHEY and CDR2 SVGAGI come from the germline V gene. The CDR3 region is CASSSRTGSGNEQFF. As DNA, the CDR3 is TGTGCCAGCAGTTCGAGGACAGGCTCGGGGAATGAGCAGTTCTTC.

The V gene is TRBV28, the J gene TRBJ2-7; 9 bases are a match to TRBD1. V shed 5 bases and J 2 bases; nucleotides not matched to a gene: 10. Germline CDR1 reads MDHEN; CDR2 reads SYDVKM. The CDR3 spans 16 residues. CDR3 DNA sequence: TGTGCCAGCAGTCCTTTCCCGGGACAGGGCACCTACGAGCAGTACTTC. Amino acids: CASSPFPGQGTYEQYF.

J is TRBJ1-6 and V is TRBV28; D may be TRBD1 (6 bases). Germline CDR1 MDHEN, CDR2 SYDVKM. This CDR3 is 15 amino acids long. The V end was cut by 5 bases, the J end by 5 bases, with 13 bases between. The DNA for the CDR3 is TGTGCCAGCAGTGCCCACAGGGTCCATAATTCACCCCTCCACTTT. The encoded protein is CASSAHRVHNSPLHF.

This clone was observed once. This chain links TRBV11-2 with TRBJ2-7; 7 positions match TRBD1. V was pared by 4 bases and J by 6 bases, with 18 bases of the junction left unmatched. This CDR3 is 17 amino acids long. The germline gives CDR1 SGHAT, CDR2 FQNNGV. The CDR3 DNA follows: TGTGCCAGCAGCTATGGACAGGCTCGAGGGGCTCGGGGCGAGCAGTACTTC. Translated, it gives CASSYGQARGARGEQYF.